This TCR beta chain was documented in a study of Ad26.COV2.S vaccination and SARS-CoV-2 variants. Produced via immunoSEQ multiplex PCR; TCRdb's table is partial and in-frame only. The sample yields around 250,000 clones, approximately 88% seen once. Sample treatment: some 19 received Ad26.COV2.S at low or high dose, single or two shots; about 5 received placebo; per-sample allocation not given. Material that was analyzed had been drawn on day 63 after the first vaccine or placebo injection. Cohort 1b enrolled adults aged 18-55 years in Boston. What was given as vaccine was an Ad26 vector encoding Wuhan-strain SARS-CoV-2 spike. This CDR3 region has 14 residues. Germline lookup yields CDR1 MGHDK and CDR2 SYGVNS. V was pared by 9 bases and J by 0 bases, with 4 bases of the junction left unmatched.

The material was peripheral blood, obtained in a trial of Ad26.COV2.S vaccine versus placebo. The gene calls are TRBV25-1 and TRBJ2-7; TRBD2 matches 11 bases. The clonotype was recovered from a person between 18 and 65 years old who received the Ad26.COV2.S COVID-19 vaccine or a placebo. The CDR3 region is CARPTSGNSYEQYF. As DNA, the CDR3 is TGTGCCAGACCGACTAGCGGGAACTCCTACGAGCAGTACTTC.